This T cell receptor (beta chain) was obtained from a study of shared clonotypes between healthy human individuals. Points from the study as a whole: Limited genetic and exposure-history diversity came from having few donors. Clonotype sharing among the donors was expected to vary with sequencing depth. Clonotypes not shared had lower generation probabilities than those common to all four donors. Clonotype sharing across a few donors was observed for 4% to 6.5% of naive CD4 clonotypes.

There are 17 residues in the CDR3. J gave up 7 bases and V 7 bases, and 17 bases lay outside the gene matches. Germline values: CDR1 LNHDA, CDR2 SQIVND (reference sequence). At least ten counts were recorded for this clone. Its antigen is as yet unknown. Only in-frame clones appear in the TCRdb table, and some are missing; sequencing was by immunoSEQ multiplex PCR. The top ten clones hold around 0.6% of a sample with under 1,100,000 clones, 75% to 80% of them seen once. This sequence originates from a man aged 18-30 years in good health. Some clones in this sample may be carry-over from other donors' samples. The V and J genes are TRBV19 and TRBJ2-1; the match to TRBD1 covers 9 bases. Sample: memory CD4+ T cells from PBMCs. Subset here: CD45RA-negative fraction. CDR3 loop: CASTPSWTGATRNEQFF. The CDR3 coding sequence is TGTGCCAGTACCCCATCGTGGACAGGGGCAACGAGGAATGAGCAGTTCTTC.